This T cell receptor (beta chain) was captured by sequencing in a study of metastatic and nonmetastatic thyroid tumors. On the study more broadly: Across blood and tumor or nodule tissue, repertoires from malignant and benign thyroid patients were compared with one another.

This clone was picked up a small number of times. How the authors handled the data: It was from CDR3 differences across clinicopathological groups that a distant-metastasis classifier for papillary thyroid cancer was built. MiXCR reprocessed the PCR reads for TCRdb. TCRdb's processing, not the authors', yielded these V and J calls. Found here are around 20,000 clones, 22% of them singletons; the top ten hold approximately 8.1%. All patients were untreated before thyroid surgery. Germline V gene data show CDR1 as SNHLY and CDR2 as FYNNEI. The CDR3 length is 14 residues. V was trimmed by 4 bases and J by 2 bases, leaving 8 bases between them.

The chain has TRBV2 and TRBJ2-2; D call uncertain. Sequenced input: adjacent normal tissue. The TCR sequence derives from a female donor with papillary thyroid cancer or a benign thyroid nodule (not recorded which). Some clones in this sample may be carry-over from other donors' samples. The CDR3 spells CASSADGNTGELFF. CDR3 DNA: TGTGCCAGCAGTGCTGACGGAAACACCGGGGAGCTGTTTTTT.